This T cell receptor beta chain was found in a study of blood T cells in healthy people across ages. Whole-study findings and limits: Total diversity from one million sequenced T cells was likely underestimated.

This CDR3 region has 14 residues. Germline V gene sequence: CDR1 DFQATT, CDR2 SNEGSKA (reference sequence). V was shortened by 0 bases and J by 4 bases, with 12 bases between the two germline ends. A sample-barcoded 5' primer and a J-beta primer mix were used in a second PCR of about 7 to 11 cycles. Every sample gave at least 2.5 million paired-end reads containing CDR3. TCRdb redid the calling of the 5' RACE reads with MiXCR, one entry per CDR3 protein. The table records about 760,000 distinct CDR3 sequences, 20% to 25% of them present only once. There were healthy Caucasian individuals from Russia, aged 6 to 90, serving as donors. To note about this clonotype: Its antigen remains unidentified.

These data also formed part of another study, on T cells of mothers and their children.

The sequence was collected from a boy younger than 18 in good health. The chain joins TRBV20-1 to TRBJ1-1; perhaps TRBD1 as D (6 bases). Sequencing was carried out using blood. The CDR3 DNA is TGCAGTGCTAGAGATCAAGGGGGGAGCACTGAAGCTTTCTTT. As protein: CSARDQGGSTEAFF.